These 3 T cell receptor beta chains were sequenced from one sample in a study of blood T cells in healthy people across ages. It was with a sample-barcoded 5' primer and a J-beta primer mix that a second PCR of about 6 to 12 cycles was run. TCRdb independently ran MiXCR on the 5' RACE reads; one entry per CDR3 protein. The sample holds roughly 800,000 distinct CDR3 sequences, about 62% seen once. Source material: blood. The receptors shown here come from a man younger than 45 in good health.

The J gene is TRBJ2-2, the V gene TRBV4-2, with D possibly being TRBD2 (5 bases). The V gene's germline CDR1 is LGHNA and CDR2 YNFKEQ. This CDR3 comprises 16 residues. Trimming took off 4 bases at V and 0 bases at J, with 12 bases between the two ends. As DNA, the CDR3 is TGTGCCAGCAGCCCGAACCCCGGGACGAACACCGGGGAGCTGTTTTTT. This translates into CASSPNPGTNTGELFF.

This clonotype has just a few counts. The chain carries TRBV4-2 and TRBJ2-7; either TRBD1 or TRBD2 may supply D (5 bases each). The CDR3 spans 15 residues. CDR1 LGHNA and CDR2 YNFKEQ come from the germline V gene. V shed 0 bases and J shed 0 bases, with 9 bases lying between them. CDR3 sequence: CASSQDGGSSYEQYF. The CDR3 nucleotides read TGTGCCAGCAGCCAAGATGGGGGAAGCTCCTACGAGCAGTACTTC.

The rearrangement links TRBV25-1 to TRBJ1-4; unclear D gene. From germline, CDR1 is MGHDK and CDR2 SYGVNS. The CDR3 is made up of 13 amino acids. Trimming removed 6 bases at V and 3 bases at J, with 8 bases between. CDR3 loop: CASRDSPNEKLFF. As DNA, the CDR3 is TGTGCCAGCAGGGACTCACCTAATGAAAAACTGTTTTTT.